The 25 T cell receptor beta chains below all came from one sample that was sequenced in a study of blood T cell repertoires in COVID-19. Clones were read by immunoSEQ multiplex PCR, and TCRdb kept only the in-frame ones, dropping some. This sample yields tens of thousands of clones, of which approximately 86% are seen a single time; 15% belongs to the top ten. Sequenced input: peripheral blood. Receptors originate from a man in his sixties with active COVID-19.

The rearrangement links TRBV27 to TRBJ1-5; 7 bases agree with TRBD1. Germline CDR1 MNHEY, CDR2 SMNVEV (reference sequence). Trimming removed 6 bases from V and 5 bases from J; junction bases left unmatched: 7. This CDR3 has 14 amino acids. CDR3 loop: CASRASGGDQPQHF. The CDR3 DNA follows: TGTGCCAGCAGGGCGTCAGGGGGAGATCAGCCCCAGCATTTT.

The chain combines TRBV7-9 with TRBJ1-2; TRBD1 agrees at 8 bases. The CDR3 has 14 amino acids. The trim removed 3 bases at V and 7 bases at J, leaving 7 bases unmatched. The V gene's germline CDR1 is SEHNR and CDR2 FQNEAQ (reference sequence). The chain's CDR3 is CASSLQGATSGYTF. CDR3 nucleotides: TGTGCCAGCAGCTTGCAGGGGGCCACGTCTGGCTACACCTTC.

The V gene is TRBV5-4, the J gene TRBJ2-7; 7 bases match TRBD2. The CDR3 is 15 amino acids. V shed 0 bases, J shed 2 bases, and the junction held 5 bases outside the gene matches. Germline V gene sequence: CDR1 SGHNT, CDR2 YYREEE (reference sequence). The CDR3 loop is CASSLDQRGTYEQYF. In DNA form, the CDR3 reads TGTGCCAGCAGCTTGGACCAGCGGGGCACCTACGAGCAGTACTTC.

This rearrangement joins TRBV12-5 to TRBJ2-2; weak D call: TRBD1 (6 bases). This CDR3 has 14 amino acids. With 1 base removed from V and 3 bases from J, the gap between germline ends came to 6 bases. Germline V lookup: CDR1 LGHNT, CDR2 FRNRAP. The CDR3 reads CASGLGTDTGELFF. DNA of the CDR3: TGTGCTAGTGGTTTGGGGACAGACACCGGGGAGCTGTTTTTT.

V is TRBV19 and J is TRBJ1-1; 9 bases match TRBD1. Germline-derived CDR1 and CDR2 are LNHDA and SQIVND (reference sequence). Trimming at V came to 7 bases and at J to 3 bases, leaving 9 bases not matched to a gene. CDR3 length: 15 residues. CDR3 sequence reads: CASKDRGFVDTEAFF. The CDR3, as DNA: TGTGCCAGTAAGGACAGGGGCTTCGTGGACACTGAAGCTTTCTTT.

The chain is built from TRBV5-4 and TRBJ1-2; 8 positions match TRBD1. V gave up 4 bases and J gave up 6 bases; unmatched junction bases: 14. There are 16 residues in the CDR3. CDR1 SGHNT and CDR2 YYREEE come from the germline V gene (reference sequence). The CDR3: CASSLETFRGQHGYTF. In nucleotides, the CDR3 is TGTGCCAGCAGCCTTGAGACCTTCAGGGGGCAGCATGGCTACACCTTC.

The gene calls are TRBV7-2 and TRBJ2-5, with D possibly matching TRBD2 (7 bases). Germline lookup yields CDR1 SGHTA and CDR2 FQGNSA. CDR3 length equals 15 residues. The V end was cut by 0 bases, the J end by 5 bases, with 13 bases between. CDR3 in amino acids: CASSLAGGQMETQYF. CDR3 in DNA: TGTGCCAGCAGCTTAGCGGGGGGGCAGATGGAGACCCAGTACTTC.

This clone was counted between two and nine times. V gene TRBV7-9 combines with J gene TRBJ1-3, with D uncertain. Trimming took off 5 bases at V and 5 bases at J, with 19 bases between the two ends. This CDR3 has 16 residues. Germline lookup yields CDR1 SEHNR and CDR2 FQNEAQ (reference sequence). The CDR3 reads CASSPNPERGRNTIYF. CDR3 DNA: TGTGCCAGCAGCCCAAACCCCGAGCGTGGTAGAAACACCATATATTTT. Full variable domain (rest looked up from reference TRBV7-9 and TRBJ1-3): DTGVSQNPRHKITKRGQNVTFRCDPISEHNRLYWYRQTLGQGPEFLTYFQNEAQLEKSRLLSDRFSAERPKGSFSTLEIQRTEQGDSAMYLCASSPNPERGRNTIYFGEGSWLTVV.

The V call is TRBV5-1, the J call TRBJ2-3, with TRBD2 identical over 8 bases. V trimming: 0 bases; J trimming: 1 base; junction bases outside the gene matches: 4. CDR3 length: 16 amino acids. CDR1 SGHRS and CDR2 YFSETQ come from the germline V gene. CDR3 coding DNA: TGCGCCAGCAGCTTGGAAGGGCGGGGGGGCACAGATACGCAGTATTTT. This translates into CASSLEGRGGTDTQYF.

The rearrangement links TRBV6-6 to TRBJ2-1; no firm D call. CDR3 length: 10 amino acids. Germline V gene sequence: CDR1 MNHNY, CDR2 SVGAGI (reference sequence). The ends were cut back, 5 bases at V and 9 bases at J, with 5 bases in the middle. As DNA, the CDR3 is TGTGCCAGCAGTGCTAGTGAGCAGTTCTTC. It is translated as CASSASEQFF.

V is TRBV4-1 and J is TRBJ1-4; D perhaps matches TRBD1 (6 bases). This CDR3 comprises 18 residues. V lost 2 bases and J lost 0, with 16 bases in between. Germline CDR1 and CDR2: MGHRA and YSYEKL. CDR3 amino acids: CASSQRTVSSATNEKLFF. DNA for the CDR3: TGCGCCAGCAGCCAACGGACAGTCAGTTCCGCAACTAATGAAAAACTGTTTTTT.

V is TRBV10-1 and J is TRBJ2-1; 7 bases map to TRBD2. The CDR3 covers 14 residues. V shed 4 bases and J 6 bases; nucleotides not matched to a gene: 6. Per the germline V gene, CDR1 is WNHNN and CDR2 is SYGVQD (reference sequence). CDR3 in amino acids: CASSVSGNPNEQFF. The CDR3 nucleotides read TGCGCCAGCAGTGTAAGCGGGAACCCCAATGAGCAGTTCTTC.

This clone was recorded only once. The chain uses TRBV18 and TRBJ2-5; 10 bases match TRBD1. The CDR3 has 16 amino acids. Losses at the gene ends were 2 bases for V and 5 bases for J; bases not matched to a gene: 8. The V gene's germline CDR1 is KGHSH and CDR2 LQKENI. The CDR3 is CASSPVAGQGFETQYF. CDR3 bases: TGTGCCAGCTCACCAGTGGCGGGACAGGGGTTTGAGACCCAGTACTTC.

DNA for the CDR3: TGTGCCAGCTCCGGCTCTGGAAACACCATATATTTT. This sequence encodes CASSGSGNTIYF. This rearrangement joins TRBV28 to TRBJ1-3; D gene ambiguous. This CDR3 is built from 12 residues. The germline CDR1 and CDR2 sequences are MDHEN and SYDVKM. V dropped 8 bases and J dropped 0 bases, with 5 bases sitting between them.

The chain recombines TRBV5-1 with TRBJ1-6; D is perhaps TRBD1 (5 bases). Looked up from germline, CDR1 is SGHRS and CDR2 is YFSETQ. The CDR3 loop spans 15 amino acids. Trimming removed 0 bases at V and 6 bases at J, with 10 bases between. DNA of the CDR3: TGCGCCAGCAGCTTGGATGGGGGACTTAATTCACCCCTCCACTTT. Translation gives CASSLDGGLNSPLHF.

The CDR3 DNA reads TGTGCCACTCTAGAGGACAGGGCTAATGAAAAACTGTTTTTT. Its translation is CATLEDRANEKLFF. The chain uses TRBV6-5 and TRBJ1-4, with 8 positions matching TRBD1. This CDR3 region has 14 residues. V gave up 10 bases and J gave up 3 bases; unmatched junction bases: 7. CDR1 MNHEY and CDR2 SVGAGI come from the germline V gene.

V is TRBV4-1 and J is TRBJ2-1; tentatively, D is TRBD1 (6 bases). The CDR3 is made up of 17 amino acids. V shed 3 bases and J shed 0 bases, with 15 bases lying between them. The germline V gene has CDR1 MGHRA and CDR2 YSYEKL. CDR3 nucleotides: TGCGCCAGCAGCCACGTGGATCGAGGGGGCTCCTACAATGAGCAGTTCTTC. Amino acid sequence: CASSHVDRGGSYNEQFF.

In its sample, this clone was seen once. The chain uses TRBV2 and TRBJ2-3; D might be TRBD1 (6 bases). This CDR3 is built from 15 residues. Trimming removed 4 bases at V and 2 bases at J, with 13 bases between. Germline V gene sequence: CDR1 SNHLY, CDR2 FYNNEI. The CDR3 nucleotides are TGTGCCAGCAGTGTTGGACAGCCCTTCACAGATACGCAGTATTTT. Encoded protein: CASSVGQPFTDTQYF. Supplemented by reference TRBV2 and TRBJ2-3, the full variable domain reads EPEVTQTPSHQVTQMGQEVILRCVPISNHLYFYWYRQILGQKVEFLVSFYNNEISEKSEIFDDQFSVERPDGSNFTLKIRSTKLEDSAMYFCASSVGQPFTDTQYFGPGTRLTVL.

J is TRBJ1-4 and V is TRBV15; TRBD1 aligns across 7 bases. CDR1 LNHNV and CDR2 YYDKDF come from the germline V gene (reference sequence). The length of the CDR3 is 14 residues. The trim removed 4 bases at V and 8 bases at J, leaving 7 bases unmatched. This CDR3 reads CATSKTGVGEKLFF. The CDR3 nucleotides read TGTGCCACCAGCAAAACAGGGGTCGGGGAAAAACTGTTTTTT.

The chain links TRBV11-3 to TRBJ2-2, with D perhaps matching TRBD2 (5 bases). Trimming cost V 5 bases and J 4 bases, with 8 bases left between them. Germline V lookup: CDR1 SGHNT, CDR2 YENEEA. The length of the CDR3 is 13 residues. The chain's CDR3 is CASSRTSTGELFF. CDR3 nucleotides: TGTGCCAGCAGCCGAACTAGCACCGGGGAGCTGTTTTTT.

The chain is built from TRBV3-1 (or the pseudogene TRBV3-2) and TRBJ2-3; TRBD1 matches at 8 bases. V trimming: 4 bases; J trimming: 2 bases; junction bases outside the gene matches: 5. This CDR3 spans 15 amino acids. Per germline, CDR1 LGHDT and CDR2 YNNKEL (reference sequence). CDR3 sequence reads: CASSPGQGYTDTQYF. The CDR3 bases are TGTGCCAGCAGCCCCGGACAGGGATACACAGATACGCAGTATTTT.

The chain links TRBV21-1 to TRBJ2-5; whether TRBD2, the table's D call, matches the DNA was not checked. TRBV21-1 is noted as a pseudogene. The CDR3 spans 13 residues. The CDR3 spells CASTSGGQETQYF. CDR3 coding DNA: TGTGCCAGCACCTCCGGGGGCCAAGAGACCCAGTACTTC.

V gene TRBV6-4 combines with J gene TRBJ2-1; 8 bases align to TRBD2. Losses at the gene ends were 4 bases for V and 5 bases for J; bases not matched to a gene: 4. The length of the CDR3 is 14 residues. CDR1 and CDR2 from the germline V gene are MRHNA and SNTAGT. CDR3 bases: TGTGCCAGCAGTGCGGGGGGGCCCCACAATGAGCAGTTCTTC. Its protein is CASSAGGPHNEQFF.

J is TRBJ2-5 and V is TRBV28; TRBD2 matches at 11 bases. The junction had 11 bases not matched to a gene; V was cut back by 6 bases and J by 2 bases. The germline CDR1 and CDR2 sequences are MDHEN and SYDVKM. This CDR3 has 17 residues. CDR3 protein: CASSLQTSGGDQETQYF. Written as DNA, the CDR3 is TGTGCCAGCAGCCTACAAACTAGCGGGGGAGATCAAGAGACCCAGTACTTC.

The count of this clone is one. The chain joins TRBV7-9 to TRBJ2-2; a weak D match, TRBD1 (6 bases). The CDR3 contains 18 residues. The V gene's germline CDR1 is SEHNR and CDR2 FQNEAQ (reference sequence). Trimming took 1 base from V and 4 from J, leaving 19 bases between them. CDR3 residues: CASSLGALEGVSTGELFF. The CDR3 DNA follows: TGTGCCAGCAGCTTAGGGGCCTTAGAGGGGGTATCCACCGGGGAGCTGTTTTTT.